This TCR beta chain was identified during a study of CD8+ T cells in alopecia areata. Whole-study findings and limits: Among patients, TCR sharing was less clear than in mice, a difference possibly due in part to HLA diversity in the patient population. Alopecia totalis/universalis scalp especially showed more expanded CD8+ clones than normal scalp.

cDNA serving as the sequencing template came from extracted, reverse transcribed RNA. Here immunoSEQ multiplex PCR was the method, and the copy in TCRdb shows in-frame clones only, minus some. This sample has about 110,000 clones, with about 60% found just once. On this clone: The antigen is undetermined.

Peripheral blood samples and lesional scalp punch biopsies were obtained from alopecia areata patients. Separation by sorting yielded CD4+ and CD8+ T cells from PBMCs. Per the germline V gene, CDR1 is SGHNT and CDR2 is YYREEE (reference sequence). CDR3 length: 11 amino acids. V shed 2 bases and J shed 10 bases, with 7 bases lying between them. The sequenced sample consisted of NKG2D-low CD8+ T cells sorted from blood. The sequence derives from a human donor with alopecia areata. This sequence joins TRBV5-4 and TRBJ2-1; possibly TRBD1 or TRBD2 for D (5 bases each). This chain's CDR3 is CASSFGTEQFF. The DNA for the CDR3 is TGTGCCAGCAGCTTCGGGACCGAGCAGTTCTTC.